This T cell receptor (beta chain) was retrieved from a study of identical twins. Broader study findings: The more abundant beta clonotypes in cord blood had fewer insertions, and memory repertoires did not show this. Out-of-frame alpha sequences shared by twins were enriched for low generation probability.

Carrying unique molecular identifiers, the cDNA also gained a universal primer site through template switching. TCRdb called the 5' RACE reads again in MiXCR, with one record for every CDR3 protein. The profile covers hundreds of thousands of distinct CDR3 sequences, with more than 13% appearing a single time and around 8.9% taken by the ten largest. Remarks on this clonotype: Its specificity is unknown.

CDR1 and CDR2 (germline): MNHEY, SMNVEV (reference sequence). The V end lost 4 bases, the J end lost 0 bases, and 10 bases lay between the germline ends. CDR3 length equals 16 residues. Sequencing was performed on memory (CD45RO+) T cells sorted from blood. V usage is TRBV27 and J usage is TRBJ2-6; a weak D match, TRBD2 (5 bases). This TCR came from a woman aged 18-35 years in good health. The CDR3 region has the DNA TGTGCCAGCAGTTCCCCAGGACTCTCTGGGGCCAACGTCCTGACTTTC. This codes for CASSSPGLSGANVLTF.